This record covers a single T cell receptor beta chain. This clonotype was recorded at least ten times. The antigen this receptor binds is unknown. The junction departs from germline at one end; a sequencing error may be responsible. In the ophthalmopathy patients, disease was moderately to severely active, with a Clinical Activity Score of 3 or more, a NOSPECS grade of 4 or more, and a duration of less than 3 months. The study excluded patients with uncontrolled infections, other autoimmune diseases, pregnancy or lactation. Clinical symptoms, serum thyroxine and TRAb, thyroid ultrasound, and orbital computed tomography formed the basis for the diagnoses. PBMCs were separated from under 11 ml of fresh peripheral blood using Ficoll-Paque density gradient centrifugation. Total RNA was extracted using Trizol reagent, and RNA quality was assessed on an Agilent 2100 Bioanalyzer. From cysteine to phenylalanine, the CDR3 is 10 amino acids long. Only the CDR3 part of the read is kept: 30 bases, read in frame from the first base. CDR1 and CDR2 are read off the germline V gene (reference sequence) as GTSNPN and SVGIG.

This sample was included in a study of T cells in Graves' hyperthyroidism and ophthalmopathy (dated by TCRdb to the late 2010s). In terms of the full investigation: Peripheral blood was sampled at the time of initial diagnosis, prior to any treatment. In addition, the study compared T-cell repertoires in thyroid tissue and in blood from about six Graves' hyperthyroidism patients. Prospective prediction of ophthalmopathy was tested in an independent validation cohort of some 19 hyperthyroidism patients and some 17 patients who later progressed to ophthalmopathy. The roughly 91 discovery patients were randomly split 7:3 into training and test sets. TCR V-J signatures able to tell the groups apart were searched for in a discovery cohort of 90 to 100 patients, of whom over 40 had Graves' ophthalmopathy and around 58 had stable Graves' hyperthyroidism. After sampling, hyperthyroidism patients received methimazole starting at 30 mg daily, and ophthalmopathy patients received high-dose intravenous methylprednisolone. The paper reports TCR Vbeta CDR3 sequencing of roughly 140 peripheral blood samples: 43 ophthalmopathy, under 80 hyperthyroidism and some 17 progressor patients.

On the study overall, not on this receptor specifically: Sample size was not statistically predetermined, and blinding of investigators to group allocation was not performed. A 13 V-J signature model separated ophthalmopathy from stable hyperthyroidism, with about 90% sensitivity and about 81% specificity in cross-validation and 80%/75% in testing. Most expanded thyroid clonotypes (frequency above 0.001) were also found in blood, which suggests that blood repertoires may mirror thyroid immune responses. In validation, the model predicted progression to ophthalmopathy with just under 71% sensitivity and 72% to 85% specificity, a median of about 6 months before onset.

The TCR beta CDR3 regions were amplified from RNA transcripts. The first round of RT-PCR for the TCR CDR3 was performed with the HTBI primer set and the Qiagen OneStep RT-PCR kit. Libraries were constructed in a second round of multiplex PCR, after which size selection and purification were carried out. Paired-end sequencing of the libraries was performed with 100 bp reads on an Illumina HiSeq2000. The paper's data handling went like this. SOAPnuke was used to process the raw data, throwing out any read that contained adapters or uncalled bases, had a mean Phred below 15, or lacked an exact constant-primer or identifier match. High-quality paired reads were merged with COPE v1.2.5, and unique nucleotide sequences were defined as clonotypes. Clonotypes were aligned to IMGT TRBV, TRBD and TRBJ reference segments using MiTCR v1.1. The analysis was restricted to V-J combinations with a frequency above 0.0001, which together covered about 99% of the repertoires. A TCS score was defined as the ratio of F50 (clonal expansion) to E x V (chaos), with BLOSUM62-based TCRdist applied between CDR3 peptides within each V-J. Welch's t-statistics and random forest reduced around 550 V-J features to roughly 13, which were used in a naive Bayes classifier (R e1071). TCRdb reworked the public reads: Q25 trimming with fastp, MiXCR clone assembly, productive beta chains retained. For every CDR3 protein sequence, its rows merge into one entry that carries the most common genes and DNA. TCRdb assigned the V and J calls; the authors' analysis was not used. The sample contains hundreds of thousands of distinct CDR3 sequences, about 14% of them found a single time. The ten largest clones add up to 9.5% to 15% of the sample.

The specimen sequenced was blood. This clonotype originated in a woman in her fifties or sixties with Graves' ophthalmopathy. The chain links TRBV30 with TRBJ2-1; 7 central bases correspond to TRBD1. The CDR3 is CTWDRNEQFF. In nucleotide form, the sequence is TGTACCTGGGACAGAAATGAGCAGTTCTTC.